Detailed here is one TCR beta chain. CDR3 length: 16 amino acids. The V gene's germline CDR1 is MGHRA and CDR2 YSYEKL. Trimming cost V 1 base and J 2 bases; bases outside gene matches: 0. Reverse transcription of roughly 0.5 to 1 ug RNA was performed with random hexamers. Multiplex immunoSEQ PCR targeted 54 Vbeta and 13 Jbeta TCR beta segments. TCRdb analysed the immunoSEQ multiplex PCR reads with MiXCR anew, one entry per CDR3 protein. Of about 110,000 distinct CDR3 sequences in the sample, roughly 95% are singletons; the top ten hold 0.075% to 0.1%. The record originates from a study of CD8 T cells in Susac syndrome. Sequencing of TCR beta was performed on blood CD8+ T cells and on blood CD4+ T cells. The controls, all healthy donors, were matched for age and sex. The CD8+ and CD4+ T cells were negatively isolated, with the TEMRA cells enriched by FACS.

The TCR was taken from a human donor in good health. The sequencing sample was made of CD4+ T cells from PBMCs. V gene TRBV4-1 combines with J gene TRBJ2-2, with 11 bases aligning to TRBD1. In DNA, the CDR3 is TGCGCCAGCAGCCAAGGGACAGGGGGCAACACCGGGGAGCTGTTTTTT. Translating it yields CASSQGTGGNTGELFF.